Below, 3 T cell receptor beta chains from the same sample are listed, as sequenced in a study of shared clonotypes between healthy human individuals. Using immunoSEQ multiplex PCR, the repertoire was profiled, and TCRdb retains in-frame clones only, with some absent. The table has about 2 million clones, over 85% seen once; the top ten hold around 0.13%. The specimen was naive CD4+ T cells sorted from blood. This sample's subset: CD45RA+ positively selected. The origin of the receptors is a man aged 18 to 35 in good health.

V is TRBV12-1 and J is TRBJ2-2; TRBD1, the D gene given by the table, was not confirmed from the DNA. TRBV12-1 is listed as a pseudogene. This CDR3 region has 14 residues. CDR3 DNA sequence: TGTGCCAGCAGCTTTGGGACATTCACCGGGGAGCTGTTTTTT. Translation gives CASSFGTFTGELFF.

The V call is TRBV5-1, the J call TRBJ2-1; 13 bases line up with TRBD2. The CDR3 totals 17 residues. CDR1 SGHRS and CDR2 YFSETQ come from the germline V gene. V dropped 0 bases and J dropped 9; count of bases not matched to a gene: 9. The CDR3 sequence: CASSLAGGTSGMAEQFF. The CDR3 DNA is TGCGCCAGCAGCTTGGCCGGCGGGACTAGCGGGATGGCTGAGCAGTTCTTC.

The chain is built from TRBV27 and TRBJ1-2; D remains ambiguous. Germline loops: CDR1 MNHEY, CDR2 SMNVEV (reference sequence). The V and J ends lost 5 bases and 2 bases respectively, with 18 bases between them. The CDR3 runs 16 residues. CDR3 in amino acids: CASSPQRQTDNYGYTF. The DNA for the CDR3 is TGTGCCAGCAGTCCCCAAAGACAAACCGACAACTATGGCTACACCTTC.